This T cell receptor beta chain is drawn from a study of tissue T cells after allogeneic stem cell transplantation. Findings and limits, study-wide: This small cohort was clinically heterogeneous, and sampling depth was a limitation. In patients and mice, blood and spleen missed much of tissue repertoire.

This clone was observed a few times. Antigen specificity is unknown. Here the gene names and germline are mouse. The DNA ends 1 residue before the CDR3 does, and the rest of the CDR3 is filled in from the germline J gene. CDR1 and CDR2 from the germline V gene are KGHTA and FQNQQP. The CDR3 covers 14 residues. Time point given: mouse harvest day 7 after allogeneic transplant. The graft held 10^6 splenic CD5+ T cells and 10^7 T-cell-depleted bone marrow cells. TCRbeta CDR3 was sequenced at survey depth with template counts. TCRdb's table, derived via immunoSEQ multiplex PCR, lists solely in-frame clones and lacks some. The table includes around 8,000 clones, around 42% detected once.

The sequence was obtained from a female BALB/c mouse given C57BL/6 T cells with graft-versus-host disease after an allogeneic hematopoietic cell transplant. The sequencing input was gut tissue. The chain recombines TRBV23 with TRBJ2-7; TRBD2, the D gene given by the table, was not confirmed from the DNA. The CDR3 spells CSSSTGGSSYEQYF. Incomplete CDR3 DNA: TGCTCCAGCAGTACTGGGGGGAGCTCCTATGAACAGTAC.